The next 19 T cell receptor beta chains were all read from a single sample in a study of CD8+ T cells in alopecia areata. RNA extraction and reverse transcription yielded cDNA as sequencing template. The method was immunoSEQ multiplex PCR; TCRdb's version includes in-frame clones alone and lacks a portion of them. The sample records tens of thousands of clones, 62% being singletons. Sequencing input: NKG2D-high CD8+ T cells sorted from blood. These receptor sequences come from a human donor with alopecia areata.

The rearrangement links TRBV23-1 to TRBJ2-3; TRBD2 is a possible D gene (6 bases). TRBV23-1 is placed among ORFs of uncertain function. V was clipped by 3 bases and J by 5 bases, with 18 bases between them. This CDR3 spans 16 amino acids. CDR3 sequence: CASSHGRSGNIDTQYF. The CDR3 DNA follows: TGCGCCAGCAGTCATGGGAGGTCAGGGAATATAGATACGCAGTATTTT.

The V call is TRBV28, the J call TRBJ1-1; D remains unclear. This CDR3 contains 12 residues. Germline CDR1 MDHEN, CDR2 SYDVKM. With 1 base removed from V and 6 bases from J, the gap between germline ends came to 6 bases. CDR3 amino acids: CASSLSGSEAFF. In nucleotides, the CDR3 is TGTGCCAGCAGTTTATCGGGGTCTGAAGCTTTCTTT.

This clone came up once. V is TRBV29-1 and J is TRBJ2-2; D not certain. Trimming cost V 4 bases and J 7 bases, with 7 bases left between them. Germline lookup yields CDR1 SQVTM and CDR2 ANQGSEA. CDR3 length: 11 amino acids. CDR3 DNA: TGCAGCGTTGTCGGTAGCGGGGAGCTGTTTTTT. Protein product: CSVVGSGELFF.

The V gene is TRBV19, the J gene TRBJ2-1; D gene unclear. Deletions cut 3 bases from V and 10 bases from J, with 13 bases between. Germline assignment: CDR1 LNHDA and CDR2 SQIVND (reference sequence). The CDR3 sequence is 13 residues long. DNA for the CDR3: TGTGCCAGTAGTATTATAAGCAGTGGGGAGCAGTTCTTC. This translates into CASSIISSGEQFF. Full variable domain (outside the CDR3, taken from reference TRBV19 and TRBJ2-1): DGGITQSPKYLFRKEGQNVTLSCEQNLNHDAMYWYRQDPGQGLRLIYYSQIVNDFQKGDIAEGYSVSREKKESFPLTVTSAQKNPTAFYLCASSIISSGEQFFGPGTRLTVL.

The chain carries TRBV5-6 and TRBJ2-3, with D uncertain. V gave up 2 bases and J gave up 4 bases, with 5 bases separating them. Germline-derived CDR1 and CDR2 are SGHDT and YYEEEE. This CDR3 has 12 residues. In DNA, the CDR3 is TGTGCCAGCAGCTTCCTCTCAGATACGCAGTATTTT. Protein product: CASSFLSDTQYF. The complete variable domain, with remaining parts taken from reference TRBV5-6 and TRBJ2-3, reads DAGVTQSPTHLIKTRGQQVTLRCSPKSGHDTVSWYQQALGQGPQFIFQYYEEEERQRGNFPDRFSGHQFPNYSSELNVNALLLGDSALYLCASSFLSDTQYFGPGTRLTVL.

The chain employs TRBV14 and TRBJ2-6; D not certain. This CDR3 is 16 amino acids long. Trimming took 1 base from V and 0 from J, leaving 7 bases between them. CDR1 SGHDN and CDR2 FVKESK come from the germline V gene. The CDR3 protein is CASSQGPHSGANVLTF. CDR3 nucleotide sequence: TGTGCCAGCAGCCAAGGGCCGCACTCTGGGGCCAACGTCCTGACTTTC. Supplemented by reference TRBV14 and TRBJ2-6, the full variable domain reads EAGVTQFPSHSVIEKGQTVTLRCDPISGHDNLYWYRRVMGKEIKFLLHFVKESKQDESGMPNNRFLAERTGGTYSTLKVQPAELEDSGVYFCASSQGPHSGANVLTFGAGSRLTVL.

This chain links TRBV27 with TRBJ2-7; D possibly matches TRBD1 or TRBD2 (5 bases each). V lost 2 bases to trimming and J lost 2 bases, with 10 bases between them. This CDR3 region has 14 residues. Germline V gene data show CDR1 as MNHEY and CDR2 as SMNVEV (reference sequence). The chain's CDR3 is CASSLRPGPYEQYF. CDR3 coding DNA: TGTGCCAGCAGTTTACGCCCGGGACCCTACGAGCAGTACTTC.

The J gene is TRBJ2-1, the V gene TRBV27; D is unresolved. The length of the CDR3 is 14 residues. Germline loops: CDR1 MNHEY, CDR2 SMNVEV (reference sequence). V shed 7 bases and J shed 5 bases, with 15 bases lying between them. CDR3 region: CASTFGPTHNEQFF. CDR3 in DNA: TGTGCCAGCACCTTCGGGCCTACACACAATGAGCAGTTCTTC.

This clone is classed as medium-sized. J is TRBJ2-3 and V is TRBV2, with 11 bases aligning to TRBD1. Germline CDR1 reads SNHLY; CDR2 reads FYNNEI. The CDR3 sequence is 16 residues long. V was pared by 1 base and J by 3 bases, with 3 bases of the junction left unmatched. Here the CDR3 DNA reads TGTGCCAGCAGTGAAGGGACAGGGGGCCTTACAGATACGCAGTATTTT. Protein: CASSEGTGGLTDTQYF.

The chain uses TRBV27 and TRBJ2-2, with D maybe TRBD2 (6 bases). Trimming removed 1 base at V and 2 bases at J, with 29 bases between. Germline CDR1 reads MNHEY; CDR2 reads SMNVEV (reference sequence). The CDR3 totals 22 residues. CDR3 protein: CASSLFPPSWGGVPSNTGELFF. The CDR3 region has the DNA TGTGCCAGCAGTTTATTTCCCCCTTCATGGGGCGGGGTCCCTTCTAACACCGGGGAGCTGTTTTTT.

The chain carries TRBV7-9 and TRBJ2-1; no clear D. The CDR3 totals 13 residues. The ends were cut back, 5 bases at V and 8 bases at J, with 13 bases in the middle. Looked up from germline, CDR1 is SEHNR and CDR2 is FQNEAQ (reference sequence). This CDR3 is CASSPPGTDEQFF. CDR3 nucleotides: TGTGCCAGCAGCCCCCCCGGTACCGATGAGCAGTTCTTC.

This rearrangement joins TRBV5-1 to TRBJ2-1, with TRBD1 identical over 9 bases. The trim removed 4 bases at V and 4 bases at J, leaving 6 bases unmatched. Per germline, CDR1 SGHRS and CDR2 YFSETQ. The CDR3 runs to 15 residues. The CDR3 region is CASSPTGGRYNEQFF. The CDR3 DNA follows: TGCGCCAGCAGCCCTACAGGGGGCAGGTACAATGAGCAGTTCTTC.

The gene calls are TRBV27 and TRBJ1-5; D not certain. V lost 3 bases to trimming and J lost 2 bases, with 5 bases between them. The CDR3 runs 13 residues. From germline, CDR1 is MNHEY and CDR2 SMNVEV (reference sequence). The CDR3 DNA reads TGTGCCAGCAGTTTGGTTGGCAATCAGCCCCAGCATTTT. Translating it yields CASSLVGNQPQHF.

The V and J genes are TRBV5-6 and TRBJ2-6; either TRBD1 or TRBD2 may supply D (5 bases each). The CDR3 has 17 amino acids. Trimming stripped 3 bases from V and 1 base from J, with 14 bases between. From germline, CDR1 is SGHDT and CDR2 YYEEEE. The CDR3 bases are TGTGCCAGCAGCTCGTCAGGGACCCCTTCTGGGGCCAACGTCCTGACTTTC. Protein: CASSSSGTPSGANVLTF.

This sequence joins TRBV5-1 and TRBJ2-7, with 10 bases that match TRBD2. The germline V gene encodes CDR1 SGHRS and CDR2 YFSETQ. V gave up 0 bases and J gave up 2 bases; unmatched junction bases: 2. There are 15 residues in the CDR3. Here the CDR3 DNA reads TGCGCCAGCAGCTTGGGACTAGCGGGTCCCTACGAGCAGTACTTC. This gives the protein CASSLGLAGPYEQYF.

This clone was seen once. The chain recombines TRBV7-9 with TRBJ1-1; perhaps TRBD1 as D (6 bases). The V gene lost 1 base and the J gene lost 5 bases, with 14 bases spanning the gap. The CDR3 runs 15 residues. Germline V lookup: CDR1 SEHNR, CDR2 FQNEAQ (reference sequence). The CDR3 coding sequence is TGTGCCAGCAGCTTAGTACAGGGCAGTGGGACTGAAGCTTTCTTT. It encodes CASSLVQGSGTEAFF.

The V and J genes are TRBV29-1 and TRBJ2-3; 14 bases fit TRBD2. Losses at the gene ends were 3 bases for V and 4 bases for J; bases not matched to a gene: 6. Germline V gives CDR1 SQVTM, CDR2 ANQGSEA. The CDR3 has 16 amino acids. The CDR3 here is CSVEGTSGSVADTQYF. Written as DNA, the CDR3 is TGCAGCGTTGAGGGGACTAGCGGGAGTGTCGCAGATACGCAGTATTTT.

Concerning this clone itself: At one end, the junction sequence differs from germline, possibly due to a read error. CDR3 in DNA: TGTGCTAGCAGCTTAGGGGTGGAAACTGAAGCTTTCTTT. It codes for CASSLGVETEAFF. The rearrangement uses TRBV7-7 and TRBJ1-1; a possible D gene is TRBD1 (5 bases). CDR3 length: 13 amino acids. The germline V gene encodes CDR1 SSHAT and CDR2 FNYEAQ (reference sequence).

The rearrangement joins TRBV7-9 to TRBJ2-2, with D uncertain. V was pared by 7 bases and J by 6 bases, with 12 bases between. The length of the CDR3 is 13 residues. Germline CDR1 SEHNR, CDR2 FQNEAQ (reference sequence). The CDR3 nucleotides are TGTGCCAGCACCTTTCGAGTCCCCGGGGAGCTGTTTTTT. Protein: CASTFRVPGELFF.